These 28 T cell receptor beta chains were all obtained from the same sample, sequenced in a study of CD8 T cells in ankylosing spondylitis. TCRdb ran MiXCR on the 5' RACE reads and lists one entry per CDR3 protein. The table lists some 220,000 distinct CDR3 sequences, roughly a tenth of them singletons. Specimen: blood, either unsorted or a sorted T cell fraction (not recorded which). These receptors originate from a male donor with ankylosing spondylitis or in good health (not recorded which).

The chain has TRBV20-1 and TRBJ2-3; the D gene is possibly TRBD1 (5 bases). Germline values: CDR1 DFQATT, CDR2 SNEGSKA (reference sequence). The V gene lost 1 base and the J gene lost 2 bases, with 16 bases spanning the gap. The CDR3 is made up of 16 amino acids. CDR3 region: CSARASGSTHTDTQYF. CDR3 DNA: TGCAGTGCTAGAGCATCAGGGTCCACACACACAGATACGCAGTATTTT.

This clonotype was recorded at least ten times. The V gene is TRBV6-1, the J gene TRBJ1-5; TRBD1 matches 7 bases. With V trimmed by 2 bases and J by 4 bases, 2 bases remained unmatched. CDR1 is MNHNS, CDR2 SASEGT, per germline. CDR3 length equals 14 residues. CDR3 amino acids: CASSEKQGNQPQHF. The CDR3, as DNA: TGTGCCAGCAGTGAAAAACAGGGGAATCAGCCCCAGCATTTT.

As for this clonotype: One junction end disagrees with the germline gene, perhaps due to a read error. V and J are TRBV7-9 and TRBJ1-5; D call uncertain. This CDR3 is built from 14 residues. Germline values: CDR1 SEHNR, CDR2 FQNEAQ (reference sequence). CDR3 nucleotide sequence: TGTGCCAGCAGCTTCGGGCCGATCAATCAGGCCCAGCATTTT. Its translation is CASSFGPINQAQHF.

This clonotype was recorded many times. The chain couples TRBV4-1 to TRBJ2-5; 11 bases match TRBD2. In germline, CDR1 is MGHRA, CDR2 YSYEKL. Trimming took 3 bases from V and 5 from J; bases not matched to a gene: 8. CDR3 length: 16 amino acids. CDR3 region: CASSQDSGGAGETQYF. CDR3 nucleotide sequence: TGCGCCAGCAGCCAGGATAGCGGGGGGGCCGGGGAGACCCAGTACTTC.

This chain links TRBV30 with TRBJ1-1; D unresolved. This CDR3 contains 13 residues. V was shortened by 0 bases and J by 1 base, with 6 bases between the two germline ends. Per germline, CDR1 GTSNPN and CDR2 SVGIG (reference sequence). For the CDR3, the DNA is TGTGCCTGGAGTGTAATGGGGAACACTGAAGCTTTCTTT. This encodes CAWSVMGNTEAFF.

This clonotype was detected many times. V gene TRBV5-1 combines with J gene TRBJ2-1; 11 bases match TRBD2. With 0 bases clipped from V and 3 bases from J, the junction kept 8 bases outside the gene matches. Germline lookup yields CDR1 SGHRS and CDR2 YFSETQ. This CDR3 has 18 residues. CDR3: CASSLAQASGRSYNEQFF. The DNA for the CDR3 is TGCGCCAGCAGCTTGGCCCAGGCTAGCGGGAGGAGCTACAATGAGCAGTTCTTC.

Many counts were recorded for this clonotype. The CDR3 nucleotides are TGTGCCAGCAGCTTAGGGCCCCGGGGGCGTAGCAATCAGCCCCAGCATTTT. The encoded protein is CASSLGPRGRSNQPQHF. V is TRBV7-6 and J is TRBJ1-5; D might be TRBD1 (6 bases). Trimming took 1 base from V and 0 from J, leaving 13 bases between them. CDR1 and CDR2 (germline): SGHVS, FNYEAQ. The length of the CDR3 is 17 residues.

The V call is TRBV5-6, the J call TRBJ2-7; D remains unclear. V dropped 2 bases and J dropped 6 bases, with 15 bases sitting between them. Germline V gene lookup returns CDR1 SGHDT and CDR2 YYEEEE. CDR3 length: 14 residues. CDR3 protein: CASSLRRIKSEQYF. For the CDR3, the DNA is TGTGCCAGCAGCTTACGCAGGATCAAGAGCGAGCAGTACTTC.

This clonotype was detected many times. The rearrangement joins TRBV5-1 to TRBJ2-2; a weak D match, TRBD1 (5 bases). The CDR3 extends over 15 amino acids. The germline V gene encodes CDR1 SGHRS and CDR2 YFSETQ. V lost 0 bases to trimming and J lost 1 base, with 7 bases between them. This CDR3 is CASSLARENTGELFF. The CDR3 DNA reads TGCGCCAGCAGCTTGGCCAGGGAGAACACCGGGGAGCTGTTTTTT.

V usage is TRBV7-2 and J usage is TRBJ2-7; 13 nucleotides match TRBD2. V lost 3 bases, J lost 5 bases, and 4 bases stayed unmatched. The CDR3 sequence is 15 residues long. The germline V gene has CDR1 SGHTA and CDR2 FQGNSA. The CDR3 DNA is TGTGCCAGCAGCTTTACTAGCGGGAGGGAGCACGAGCAGTACTTC. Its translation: CASSFTSGREHEQYF.

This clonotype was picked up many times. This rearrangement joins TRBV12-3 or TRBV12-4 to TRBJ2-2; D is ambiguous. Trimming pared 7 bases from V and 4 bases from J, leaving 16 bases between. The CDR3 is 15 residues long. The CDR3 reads CASTFPMGRTGELFF. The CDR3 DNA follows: TGTGCCAGCACCTTTCCTATGGGTCGCACCGGGGAGCTGTTTTTT.

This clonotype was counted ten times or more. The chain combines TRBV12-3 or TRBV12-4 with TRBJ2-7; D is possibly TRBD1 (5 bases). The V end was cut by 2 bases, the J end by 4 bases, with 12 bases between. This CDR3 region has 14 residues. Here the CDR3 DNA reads TGTGCCAGCAGTTTACAGGGAAGATTGTACGAGCAGTACTTC. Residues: CASSLQGRLYEQYF.

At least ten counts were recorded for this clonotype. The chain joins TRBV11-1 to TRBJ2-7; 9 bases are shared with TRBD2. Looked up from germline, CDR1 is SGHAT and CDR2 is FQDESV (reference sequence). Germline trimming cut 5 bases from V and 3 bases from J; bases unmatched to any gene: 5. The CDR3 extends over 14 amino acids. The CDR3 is CASSRTSANYEQYF. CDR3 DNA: TGTGCCAGCAGCCGGACTAGCGCTAACTACGAGCAGTACTTC.

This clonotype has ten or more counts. The CDR3 DNA sequence: TGTGCCAGCAGGGGTTATAATTCACCCCTCCACTTT. Translated, it gives CASRGYNSPLHF. The chain joins TRBV2 to TRBJ1-6; D remains ambiguous. V gave up 6 bases and J gave up 4 bases, with 4 bases separating them. Germline V gene lookup returns CDR1 SNHLY and CDR2 FYNNEI. This CDR3 is 12 amino acids long.

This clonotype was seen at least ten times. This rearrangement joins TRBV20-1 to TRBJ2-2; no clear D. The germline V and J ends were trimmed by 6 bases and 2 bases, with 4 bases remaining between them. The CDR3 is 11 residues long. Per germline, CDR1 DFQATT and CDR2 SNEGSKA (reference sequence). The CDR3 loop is CSATNTGELFF. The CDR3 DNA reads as TGCAGTGCCACAAACACCGGGGAGCTGTTTTTT.

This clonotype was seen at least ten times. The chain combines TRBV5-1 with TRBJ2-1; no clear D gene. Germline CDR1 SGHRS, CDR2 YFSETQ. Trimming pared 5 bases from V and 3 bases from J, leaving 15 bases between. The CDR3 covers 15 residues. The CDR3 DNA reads TGCGCCAGCAGTTCCGGCACTGGGATCTACAATGAGCAGTTCTTC. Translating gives CASSSGTGIYNEQFF. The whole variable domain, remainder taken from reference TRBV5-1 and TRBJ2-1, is KAGVTQTPRYLIKTRGQQVTLSCSPISGHRSVSWYQQTPGQGLQFLFEYFSETQRNKGNFPGRFSGRQFSNSRSEMNVSTLELGDSALYLCASSSGTGIYNEQFFGPGTRLTVL.

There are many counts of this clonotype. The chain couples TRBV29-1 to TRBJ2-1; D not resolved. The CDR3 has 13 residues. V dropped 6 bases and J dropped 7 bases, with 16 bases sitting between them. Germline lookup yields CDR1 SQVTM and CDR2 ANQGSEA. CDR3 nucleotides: TGCAGCGTGGACCCAAGTGAGAGGAATGAGCAGTTCTTC. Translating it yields CSVDPSERNEQFF.

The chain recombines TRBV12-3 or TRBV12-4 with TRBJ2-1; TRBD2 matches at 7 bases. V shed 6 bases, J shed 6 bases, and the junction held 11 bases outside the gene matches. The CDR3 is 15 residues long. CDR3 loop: CASRPSGARPNEQFF. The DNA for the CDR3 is TGTGCCAGCAGACCAAGCGGGGCCCGGCCCAATGAGCAGTTCTTC.

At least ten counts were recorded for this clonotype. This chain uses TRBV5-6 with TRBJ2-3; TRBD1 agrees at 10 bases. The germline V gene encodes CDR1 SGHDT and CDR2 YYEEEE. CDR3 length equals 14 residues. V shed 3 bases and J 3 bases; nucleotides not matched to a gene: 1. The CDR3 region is CASSWDRGTDTQYF. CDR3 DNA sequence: TGTGCCAGCAGCTGGGACAGGGGAACAGATACGCAGTATTTT.

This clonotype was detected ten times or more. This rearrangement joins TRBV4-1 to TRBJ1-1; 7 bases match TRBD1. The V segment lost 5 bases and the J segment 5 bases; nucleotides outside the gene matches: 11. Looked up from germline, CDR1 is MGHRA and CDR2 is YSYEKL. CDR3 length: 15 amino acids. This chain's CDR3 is CASSSPGQPLTEAFF. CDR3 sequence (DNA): TGCGCCAGCAGCTCACCGGGACAGCCTTTGACTGAAGCTTTCTTT.

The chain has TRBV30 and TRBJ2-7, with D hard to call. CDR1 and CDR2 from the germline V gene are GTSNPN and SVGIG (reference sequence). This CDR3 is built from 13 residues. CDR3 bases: TGTGCAAACGCCTTGAAAGGAAACTACGAGCAGTACTTC. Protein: CANALKGNYEQYF.

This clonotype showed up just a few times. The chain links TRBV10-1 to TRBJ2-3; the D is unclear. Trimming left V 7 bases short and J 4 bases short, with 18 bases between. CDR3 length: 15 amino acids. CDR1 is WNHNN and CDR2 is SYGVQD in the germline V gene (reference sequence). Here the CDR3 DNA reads TGCGCCAGCAACCTGGGCGGTAGCCGAGCAGATACGCAGTATTTT. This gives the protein CASNLGGSRADTQYF.

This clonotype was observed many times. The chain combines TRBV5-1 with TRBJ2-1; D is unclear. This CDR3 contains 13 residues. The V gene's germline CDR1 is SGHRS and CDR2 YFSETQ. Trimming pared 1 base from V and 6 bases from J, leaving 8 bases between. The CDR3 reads CASSLYAPNEQFF. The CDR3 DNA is TGCGCCAGCAGCTTGTATGCGCCCAATGAGCAGTTCTTC.

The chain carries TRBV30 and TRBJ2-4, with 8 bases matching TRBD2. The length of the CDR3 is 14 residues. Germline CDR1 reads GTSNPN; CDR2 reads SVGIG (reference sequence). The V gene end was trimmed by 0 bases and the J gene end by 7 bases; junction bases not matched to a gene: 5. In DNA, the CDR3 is TGTGCCTGGAGTGTACGGGGGGGGCTTAACATTCAGTACTTC. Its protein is CAWSVRGGLNIQYF.

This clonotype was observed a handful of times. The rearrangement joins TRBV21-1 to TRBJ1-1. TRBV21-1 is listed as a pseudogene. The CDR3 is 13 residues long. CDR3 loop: CASSPPTGSEAFF. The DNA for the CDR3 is TGTGCCAGCAGCCCTCCCACCGGGTCAGAAGCTTTCTTT.

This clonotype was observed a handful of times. The CDR3, as DNA: TGTGCCAGCAGCTTAAGTGGGGTGAGCAGCGAGACCCAGTACTTC. Its protein is CASSLSGVSSETQYF. The chain recombines TRBV7-9 with TRBJ2-5; no clear D gene. The germline gives CDR1 SEHNR, CDR2 FQNEAQ (reference sequence). V was trimmed by 2 bases and J by 5 bases, leaving 15 bases between them. The CDR3 is made up of 15 amino acids.

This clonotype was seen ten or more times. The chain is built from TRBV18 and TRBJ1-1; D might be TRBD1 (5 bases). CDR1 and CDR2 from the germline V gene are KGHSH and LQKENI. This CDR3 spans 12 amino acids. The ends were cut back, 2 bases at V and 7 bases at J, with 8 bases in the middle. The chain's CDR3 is CASSPRTGEAFF. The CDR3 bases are TGTGCCAGCTCACCAAGAACAGGTGAAGCTTTCTTT.

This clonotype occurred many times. This chain's CDR3 is CASRLPVTPLHF. The CDR3 nucleotides read TGTGCCAGCAGATTACCAGTGACACCCCTCCACTTT. V and J are TRBV28 and TRBJ1-6; D call uncertain. The CDR3 loop spans 12 amino acids. V dropped 6 bases and J dropped 11 bases, with 11 bases sitting between them. From germline, CDR1 is MDHEN and CDR2 SYDVKM.